The rows below give T cell receptor beta chains drawn from one sample of a study of T cell repertoires in cytomegalovirus infection. MiXCR, run by TCRdb on the reads, gives a single entry per CDR3 protein. The sample lists 200,000 to 300,000 distinct CDR3 sequences; approximately 9.1% were seen once. The sequenced sample was PBMCs. The origin of the receptors is a human donor in good health (CMV status not recorded). Some clones in this sample may be carry-over from other donors' samples. Both conserved end residues are part of each CDR3. D genes are given only for firm matches. The size entry is marked missing in some rows and otherwise reads once, few, many or a size class.

TRBJ2-5 | TRBV6-2/TRBV6-3 | . | . | TGTGCCAGCAGTTCGGTGATAGACGGGTATCAAGAGACCCAGTACTTC | CASSSVIDGYQETQYF
TRBJ2-4 | TRBV30 | few | TRBD2 | TGTGCCTGGAACAGCGGGACTGGAGAAAACATTCAGTACTTC | CAWNSGTGENIQYF
TRBJ1-2 | TRBV14 | many | . | TGTGCCAGCAGCCCGGGGCCCGATGGGGGCTACACCTTC | CASSPGPDGGYTF
TRBJ1-6 | TRBV7-6 | many | TRBD1 | TGTGCCAGCAGCTCCCAGGGGGCGGCCTATAATTCACCCCTCCACTTT | CASSSQGAAYNSPLHF
TRBJ2-7 | TRBV7-2 | medium-sized | TRBD2 | TGTGCCAGCAGCTTAGCGTCTAGCGGCGGGCAGTACTTC | CASSLASSGGQYF
TRBJ1-3 | TRBV19 | few | . | TGTGCCAGTAGTCCGGACGCTTACTCTGGAAACACCATATATTTT | CASSPDAYSGNTIYF
TRBJ2-4 | TRBV7-2 | many | . | TGTGCCAGCAGCCTGGGACAAGAAAAAAACATTCAGTACTTC | CASSLGQEKNIQYF
TRBJ1-6 | TRBV7-2 | many | TRBD1 | TGTGCCAGCAGCCCAACCGGGACAGGGATAAATTCACCCCTCCACTTT | CASSPTGTGINSPLHF
TRBJ2-7 | TRBV12-3/TRBV12-4 | few | . | TGTGCCAGCACCATGGTGGGGAGGACGACCTACGAGCAGTACTTC | CASTMVGRTTYEQYF
TRBJ2-5 | TRBV7-2 | many | TRBD2 | TGTGCCAGCAGTTATCCGGGAGGGAAAGAGACCCAGTACTTC | CASSYPGGKETQYF
TRBJ1-5 | TRBV7-2 | many | TRBD1 | TGTGCCAGCAGCCAGGGGGCTGGCAATCAGCCCCAGCATTTT | CASSQGAGNQPQHF
TRBJ1-1 | TRBV7-2 | many | . | TGTGCCAGCAGCACCTCCCCCGGACAGAGTTTTATGAACACTGAAGCTTTCTTT | CASSTSPGQSFMNTEAFF
TRBJ2-1 | TRBV7-2 | many | TRBD2 | TGTGCCAGCAGCTTAGCTAGCGGGAGGGCCGGAGAGCAGTTCTTC | CASSLASGRAGEQFF
TRBJ1-4 | TRBV6-1 | many | . | TGTGCCAGCAAGCCGGGGGGAGCTAATGAAAAACTGTTTTTT | CASKPGGANEKLFF
TRBJ2-1 | TRBV10-1 | many | . | TGCGCCATCCGTAGGCATGAGCAGTTCTTC | CAIRRHEQFF
TRBJ2-5 | TRBV7-9 | many | . | TGTGCCAGCAGCTTAGGTAGGGTCGCGATGGAGACCCAGTACTTC | CASSLGRVAMETQYF
TRBJ2-5 | TRBV7-2 | many | . | TGTGCCAGCAGCTTACAGAGAGGGCCCCAAGAGACCCAGTACTTC | CASSLQRGPQETQYF
TRBJ1-6 | TRBV12-3/TRBV12-4 | . | . | TGTGCCAGCGTAGAGTCCATCGGGAATAATTCACCCCTCCACTTT | CASVESIGNNSPLHF
TRBJ1-4 | TRBV18 | . | . | TGTGCCAGCTCACCCCTAAACGGGGGTGAAAAACTGTTTTTT | CASSPLNGGEKLFF
TRBJ2-7 | TRBV7-2 | many | TRBD2 | TGTGCCAGCAGCCCCAGTACGGCGGGGGGGTCCTACGAGCAGTACTTC | CASSPSTAGGSYEQYF
TRBJ1-5 | TRBV7-2 | many | . | TGTGCCAGCAGCTTAGACACTTCGCAGCAGCCCCAGCATTTT | CASSLDTSQQPQHF
TRBJ2-3 | TRBV19 | few | TRBD2 | TGTGCCTCAACACGGACTAGCTCAGATACGCAGTATTTT | CASTRTSSDTQYF
TRBJ2-3 | TRBV7-3 | many | TRBD2 | TGTGCCAGCAGCCCGGGACTAGCGGGGATGCACGCAGATACGCAGTATTTT | CASSPGLAGMHADTQYF
TRBJ1-2 | TRBV7-8 | many | TRBD1 | TGTGCCAGCAGCAAGGACAGGGGGAAAACTAACTATGGCTACACCTTC | CASSKDRGKTNYGYTF
TRBJ1-1 | TRBV20-1 | few | . | TGCAGTGCACCAAGACAGGCGGGGAACACTGAAGCTTTCTTT | CSAPRQAGNTEAFF
TRBJ1-3 | TRBV7-2 | few | TRBD1 | TGTGCCAGCAGGCCAACAGGGGCGACTGGAAACACCATATATTTT | CASRPTGATGNTIYF
TRBJ1-1 | TRBV7-8 | many | . | TGTGCCAGCAGCTTAGCCATCCTTAACACTGAAGCTTTCTTT | CASSLAILNTEAFF
TRBJ2-7 | TRBV11-2 | many | . | TGTGCCAGCAGCATGTACGAGCAGTACTTC | CASSMYEQYF
TRBJ2-3 | TRBV29-1 | . | TRBD1 | TGCAGCGTCGAAAGTGGACAGGGGGCTACGCAGTATTTT | CSVESGQGATQYF
TRBJ2-1 | TRBV11-2 | many | . | TGTGCCAGCAGCCAGGCGCCGGCCCGTGAGCAGTTCTTC | CASSQAPAREQFF
TRBJ1-1 | TRBV20-1 | many | TRBD1 | TGCAGTGCTCATCCCCCCGTTCAGGGGGCCGCTGAAGCTTTCTTT | CSAHPPVQGAAEAFF
TRBJ2-1 | TRBV2 | few | TRBD2 | TGTGCCAGCAGTGGGGTAGACAGAACCTTTAGCGGGGGACACTACAATGAGCAGTTCTTC | CASSGVDRTFSGGHYNEQFF
TRBJ1-5 | TRBV6-2/TRBV6-3 | many | . | TGTGCCAGCAGCCCTATTCAGGGCAATCAGCCCCAGCATTTT | CASSPIQGNQPQHF
TRBJ2-3 | TRBV20-1 | many | TRBD2 | TGCAGTGCTCCTCCAAGCGGGGCAGATACGCAGTATTTT | CSAPPSGADTQYF
TRBJ2-7 | TRBV5-1 | many | TRBD2 | TGCGCCAGCAGAGCTGCAGCGGGGCCCTACGAGCAGTACTTC | CASRAAAGPYEQYF
TRBJ2-1 | TRBV7-2 | . | . | TGTGCCAGCAGCCATTACAGTGACAATGAGCAGTTCTTC | CASSHYSDNEQFF
TRBJ1-5 | TRBV7-2 | many | TRBD1 | TGTGCCAGCAGCTTAGCGACAGGGTGGGGTCAGCCCCAGCATTTT | CASSLATGWGQPQHF
TRBJ1-1 | TRBV28 | many | . | TGTGCCAGCAGCTCCGGTCAGGTTGGCCTCTTGCAATCTGAAGCTTTCTTT | CASSSGQVGLLQSEAFF
TRBJ2-1 | TRBV7-2 | many | TRBD1 | TGTGCCACCACAGGACAGGGGGCGTACAATGAGCAGTTCTTC | CATTGQGAYNEQFF
TRBJ2-2 | TRBV7-2 | many | . | TGTGCCAGCAGCTTAGGGTTTTCCGGGGAGCTGTTTTTT | CASSLGFSGELFF
TRBJ1-2 | TRBV7-6 | many | TRBD1 | TGTGCCAGCAGTACATCCCATATTCTCGACCCGGGACAGGGGCTTCGTGGCTACACCTTC | CASSTSHILDPGQGLRGYTF
TRBJ2-6 | TRBV11-3 | few | . | TGTGCCAGCAGCCCCGGACCCGTCCGACTTGCAGGCTCTGGGGCCAACGTCCTGACTTTC | CASSPGPVRLAGSGANVLTF
TRBJ1-1 | TRBV30 | few | TRBD1 | TGTGCCTCAGCGGCCGGGACAGGGGCCACTGAAGCTTTCTTT | CASAAGTGATEAFF
TRBJ2-7 | TRBV5-1 | . | . | TGCGCCAGCAGTCCGGCGGGACAACCCCTCGAGCAGTACTTC | CASSPAGQPLEQYF
TRBJ2-7 | TRBV2 | . | . | TGTGCCAGCAGTGAAGGGGCAGGGGCGATTTACGAGCAGTACTTC | CASSEGAGAIYEQYF
TRBJ2-5 | TRBV7-6 | many | TRBD1 | TGTGCCAGCAGCTCCCGGACAGGGGGCCAAGAGACCCAGTACTTC | CASSSRTGGQETQYF
TRBJ2-1 | TRBV6-8 | many | . | TGTGCCAGCAGTTACAGGGACTCCTCCTACAATGAGCAGTTCTTC | CASSYRDSSYNEQFF
TRBJ1-4 | TRBV6-5 | . | TRBD1 | TGTGCCAGCAGCCCCTCACAGGGGATAGGTGAAAAACTGTTTTTT | CASSPSQGIGEKLFF
TRBJ1-2 | TRBV28 | many | . | TGTGCCAGTACGGACACTCCTAACTATGGCTACACCTTC | CASTDTPNYGYTF
TRBJ1-1 | TRBV29-1 | . | TRBD1 | TGCAGCGTTGTCGGGACAGGGCAGCGCACTGAAGCTTTCTTT | CSVVGTGQRTEAFF